The source of this T cell receptor (beta chain) is a study of cytomegalovirus exposure and HLA in healthy donors. Findings and limits, study-wide: In a later analysis, HLA-C alleles had the fewest associated TCRs, DRB1 alleles the most. Both high specificity and high sensitivity reportedly marked the classifier's diagnosis of cytomegalovirus status. Compared with the roughly 700-donor mean, an Asian-associated ancestry cluster reportedly had fewer N-insertions, according to a later analysis.

The germline gives CDR1 SNHLY, CDR2 FYNNEI. There are 14 residues in the CDR3. V was pared by 8 bases and J by 7 bases, with 17 bases between. On this clone: Its antigen is currently unknown.

It was with 60 Vbeta and 13 Jbeta primers that the PCR ran. Clones were read by immunoSEQ multiplex PCR, and TCRdb kept only the in-frame ones, dropping some. The profile shows some 240,000 clones, approximately 78% of them singletons. The clonotype originates from a male donor in good health and CMV-seronegative. The chain has TRBV2 and TRBJ1-4, with a tentative D call TRBD1 (5 bases). Sequenced material: PBMCs. The CDR3 sequence is CASSSREMTEKLFF. The CDR3 nucleotides are TGTGCCAGCTCGAGCAGGGAAATGACTGAAAAACTGTTTTTT.